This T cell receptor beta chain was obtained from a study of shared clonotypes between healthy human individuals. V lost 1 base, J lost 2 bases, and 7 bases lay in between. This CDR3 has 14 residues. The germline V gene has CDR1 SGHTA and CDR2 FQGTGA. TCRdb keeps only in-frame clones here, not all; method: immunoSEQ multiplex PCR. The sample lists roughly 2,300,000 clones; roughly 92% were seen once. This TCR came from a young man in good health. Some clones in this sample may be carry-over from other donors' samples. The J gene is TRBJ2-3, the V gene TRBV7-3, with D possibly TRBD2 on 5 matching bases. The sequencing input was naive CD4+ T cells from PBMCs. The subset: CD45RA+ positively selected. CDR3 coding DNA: TGTGCCAGCAGCTTAATGGACTCCACAGATACGCAGTATTTT. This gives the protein CASSLMDSTDTQYF.